Each of the 25 T cell receptor beta chains below was sequenced from the same sample in a study of CXCR4 blockade with PD-1 therapy in pancreatic cancer. Produced via immunoSEQ multiplex PCR; TCRdb's table is partial and in-frame only. The profile covers just under 6,000 clones, with less than 40% appearing a single time and around 12% taken by the ten largest. Sample: tumor tissue. These receptors originate from a human donor with pancreatic ductal adenocarcinoma.

The chain combines TRBV15 with TRBJ2-4; tentatively, D is TRBD1 (6 bases). This CDR3 has 16 residues. Trimming pared 1 base from V and 6 bases from J, leaving 16 bases between. Per the germline V gene, CDR1 is LNHNV and CDR2 is YYDKDF (reference sequence). CDR3 region: CATSRVQTGTLNIQYF. The CDR3, as DNA: TGTGCCACCAGCAGAGTCCAGACAGGCACCTTAAACATTCAGTACTTC. The variable domain in full, completed from reference TRBV15 and TRBJ2-4, reads DAMVIQNPRYQVTQFGKPVTLSCSQTLNHNVMYWYQQKSSQAPKLLFHYYDKDFNNEADTPDNFQSRRPNTSFCFLDIRSPGLGDTAMYLCATSRVQTGTLNIQYFGAGTRLSVL.

The genes are TRBV28 and TRBJ2-7, with TRBD2 matching over 8 bases. CDR1 and CDR2 from the germline V gene are MDHEN and SYDVKM. The CDR3 is made up of 13 amino acids. The V segment lost 3 bases and the J segment 5 bases; nucleotides outside the gene matches: 3. The CDR3 DNA is TGTGCCAGCAGTTTGGTGGGACTAGACGAGCAGTACTTC. Protein sequence: CASSLVGLDEQYF. Drawing the rest from reference TRBV28 and TRBJ2-7, the complete variable domain is DVKVTQSSRYLVKRTGEKVFLECVQDMDHENMFWYRQDPGLGLRLIYFSYDVKMKEKGDIPEGYSVSREKKERFSLILESASTNQTSMYLCASSLVGLDEQYFGPGTRLTVT.

By sample fraction, this clone is medium-sized. The identical CDR3 is also encoded by other nucleotide sequences in the sample. The chain couples TRBV9 to TRBJ1-2; 8 bases agree with TRBD1. Germline V CDR1 and CDR2: SGDLS, YYNGEE. This CDR3 comprises 12 residues. The V and J ends lost 3 bases and 7 bases, in that order; junction bases with no gene match: 2. The CDR3 DNA is TGTGCCAGCAGCGCGACAGGGGTTGGCTACACCTTC. It specifies CASSATGVGYTF.

The V call is TRBV15, the J call TRBJ2-2, with D possibly called TRBD1 or TRBD2 (6 bases each). CDR3 length: 14 residues. Germline V gives CDR1 LNHNV, CDR2 YYDKDF (reference sequence). The V end was cut by 6 bases, the J end by 4 bases, with 12 bases between. For the CDR3, the DNA is TGTGCCACCAGTTGGGGGGCTGGCACCGGGGAGCTGTTTTTT. Protein sequence: CATSWGAGTGELFF.

The chain joins TRBV18 to TRBJ2-3; TRBD2 matches 8 bases. The CDR3 consists of 16 residues. Trimming at V came to 3 bases and at J to 1 base, leaving 6 bases not matched to a gene. CDR1 is KGHSH, CDR2 LQKENI, per germline. The DNA of the CDR3 is TGTGCCAGCTCACCCCTCACTAGCGGTCGCACAGATACGCAGTATTTT. Its protein product is CASSPLTSGRTDTQYF.

This clone has just a few counts. The chain has TRBV6-8 and TRBJ2-1; TRBD1 might be the D (6 bases). The ends were cut back, 6 bases at V and 8 bases at J, with 20 bases in the middle. Per the germline V gene, CDR1 is MNHGY and CDR2 is SAAAGT. This CDR3 contains 15 residues. CDR3 coding DNA: TGTGCCAGCAGCCTCCAGGGGCAGGTATCCCATGAGCAGTTCTTC. This codes for CASSLQGQVSHEQFF.

V usage is TRBV18 and J usage is TRBJ2-3, with TRBD2 as a possible D gene (5 bases). V was cut by 4 bases and J by 2 bases, with 16 bases left in between. The CDR3 has 16 residues. The germline V gene has CDR1 KGHSH and CDR2 LQKENI. The CDR3 reads CASSLTRGGFTDTQYF. The CDR3 DNA reads TGTGCCAGCTCACTAACCCGCGGAGGATTCACAGATACGCAGTATTTT.

The chain carries TRBV6-8 and TRBJ2-7, with D possibly called TRBD1 or TRBD2 (5 bases each). The germline CDR1 and CDR2 sequences are MNHGY and SAAAGT. The CDR3 length is 14 residues. The germline V and J ends were trimmed by 2 bases and 5 bases, with 13 bases remaining between them. The CDR3 here is CASSYRRGAHEQYF. CDR3 in DNA: TGTGCCAGCAGTTACCGAAGGGGAGCGCACGAGCAGTACTTC.

V is TRBV30 and J is TRBJ1-2; no clear D. Trimming cost V 4 bases and J 7 bases, with 16 bases left between them. The CDR3 totals 13 residues. Per germline, CDR1 GTSNPN and CDR2 SVGIG (reference sequence). CDR3 in amino acids: CAWKGISASGYTF. The CDR3 DNA reads as TGTGCCTGGAAGGGCATCTCGGCTTCTGGCTACACCTTC.

The J gene is TRBJ2-7, the V gene TRBV14, with TRBD1 matching over 9 bases. Germline-derived CDR1 and CDR2 are SGHDN and FVKESK. There are 16 residues in the CDR3. Trimming cost V 2 bases and J 3 bases; bases outside gene matches: 8. The CDR3 sequence is CASSQQPGQGNYEQYF. DNA for the CDR3: TGTGCCAGCAGCCAACAACCGGGACAGGGTAACTACGAGCAGTACTTC. Full variable domain (missing parts from reference TRBV14 and TRBJ2-7): EAGVTQFPSHSVIEKGQTVTLRCDPISGHDNLYWYRRVMGKEIKFLLHFVKESKQDESGMPNNRFLAERTGGTYSTLKVQPAELEDSGVYFCASSQQPGQGNYEQYFGPGTRLTVT.

This clone came up a few times. A read error may account for a junction end that differs from germline. The J gene is TRBJ2-5, the V gene TRBV9, with unresolved D. CDR3 length: 14 amino acids. Germline CDR1 and CDR2: SGDLS and YYNGEE. CDR3 nucleotide sequence: TGTGCCAGCAGCGTAGCGGGTAAACAAGAGACTCAGTACTTC. Translation: CASSVAGKQETQYF.

The chain joins TRBV29-1 to TRBJ2-1; D might be TRBD1 (6 bases). In germline, CDR1 is SQVTM, CDR2 ANQGSEA. V was trimmed by 4 bases and J by 7 bases, leaving 17 bases between them. The CDR3 covers 14 residues. The CDR3 loop reads CSVGVRGRWNEQFF. The CDR3 DNA reads as TGCAGCGTTGGGGTCAGGGGAAGGTGGAATGAGCAGTTCTTC.

J is TRBJ2-1 and V is TRBV29-1; 7 bases align to TRBD1. The germline V gene encodes CDR1 SQVTM and CDR2 ANQGSEA. The CDR3 is made up of 16 amino acids. V was clipped by 3 bases and J by 0 bases; unmatched bases: 8. CDR3 loop: CSVDFPQGSSYNEQFF. The CDR3 DNA reads as TGCAGCGTTGATTTCCCACAGGGGAGCTCCTACAATGAGCAGTTCTTC.

This clone has just a few counts. This chain links TRBV6-1 with TRBJ2-7; D tentatively fits TRBD1 or TRBD2 (5 bases each). Germline V lookup: CDR1 MNHNS, CDR2 SASEGT. The V gene lost 0 bases and the J gene lost 3 bases, with 12 bases spanning the gap. The CDR3 runs 15 residues. The CDR3 is CASSEAGTEFYEQYF. The CDR3 coding sequence is TGTGCCAGCAGTGAAGCTGGGACGGAATTCTACGAGCAGTACTTC.

This clone occurred a few times. The gene calls are TRBV7-5 and TRBJ2-3; the table's D call, TRBD1, has no DNA check behind it. TRBV7-5 is flagged as a pseudogene. This CDR3 spans 17 amino acids. CDR3: CASSLGTGTGGADTQYF. The CDR3 DNA reads as TGTGCCAGCAGCTTAGGAACCGGGACAGGGGGCGCAGATACGCAGTATTTT.

This chain joins TRBV18 and TRBJ2-7; 11 nucleotides agree with TRBD2. Germline V CDR1 and CDR2: KGHSH, LQKENI. This CDR3 has 14 amino acids. Losses at the gene ends were 4 bases for V and 7 bases for J; bases not matched to a gene: 6. The DNA of the CDR3 is TGTGCCAGCTCACTGGGACTAGCGGAAGTTGAGCAGTACTTC. Translated: CASSLGLAEVEQYF.

The V and J genes are TRBV18 and TRBJ2-5; the D gene is possibly TRBD2 (6 bases). The ends were cut back, 3 bases at V and 2 bases at J, with 7 bases in the middle. This CDR3 has 13 residues. Germline lookup yields CDR1 KGHSH and CDR2 LQKENI. The CDR3, as DNA: TGTGCCAGCTCACCGACTAGACAAGAGACCCAGTACTTC. Translation: CASSPTRQETQYF.

This clone showed up just a few times. The chain combines TRBV6-7 with TRBJ2-3, with 8 bases lining up with TRBD1. TRBV6-7 is placed among ORFs of uncertain function. The CDR3 sequence is 14 residues long. With 7 bases clipped from V and 5 bases from J, the junction kept 8 bases outside the gene matches. This CDR3 reads CASTTGQGVDTQYF. DNA for the CDR3: TGTGCCAGCACCACAGGACAGGGAGTAGATACGCAGTATTTT.

The chain carries TRBV5-1 and TRBJ2-1, with 9 bases fitting TRBD2. Germline V CDR1 and CDR2: SGHRS, YFSETQ. The CDR3 covers 20 residues. The trim removed 0 bases at V and 0 bases at J, leaving 13 bases unmatched. CDR3 coding DNA: TGCGCCAGCAGCTTGGCCGGCAGTAGCGGGGGCCCTAGCTCCTACAATGAGCAGTTCTTC. It yields the protein CASSLAGSSGGPSSYNEQFF.

This clone was counted at least ten times. The rearrangement links TRBV11-3 to TRBJ1-2; possibly TRBD1 for D (6 bases). The CDR3 contains 15 residues. Germline V gene lookup returns CDR1 SGHNT and CDR2 YENEEA. V was trimmed by 3 bases and J by 8 bases, leaving 19 bases between them. In nucleotides, the CDR3 is TGTGCCAGCAGCTTGACCCCGACAGGCGGGGGGGGCTACACCTTC. Translated, it gives CASSLTPTGGGGYTF.

Regarding this clone: The DNA has a base that is unclear or was not read; X is used for its residue. The chain couples TRBV28 to TRBJ1-5; no reliable D call. The CDR3 runs 13 residues. V lost 10 bases and J 0 bases, leaving 10 bases between the germline ends. CDR1 is MDHEN, CDR2 SYDVKM, per germline. As DNA, the CDR3 is TGTGCCARCAATGGAGATAGCAATCAGCCCCAGCATTTT. Protein: CAXNGDSNQPQHF.

This clone was detected a few times. This chain uses TRBV18 with TRBJ2-7; TRBD2 is a possible D gene (6 bases). V was pared by 6 bases and J by 0 bases, with 15 bases between. Germline lookup yields CDR1 KGHSH and CDR2 LQKENI. The CDR3 runs 15 residues. DNA of the CDR3: TGTGCCAGCTCTCAATCCCGGGGGAGCTCCTACGAGCAGTACTTC. This sequence encodes CASSQSRGSSYEQYF.

In its sample, this clone ranks as medium-sized. The chain is built from TRBV4-1 and TRBJ2-7; D unclear. The CDR3 is made up of 14 amino acids. Germline CDR1 is MGHRA and CDR2 is YSYEKL. The V gene lost 1 base and the J gene lost 4 bases, with 11 bases spanning the gap. The DNA for the CDR3 is TGCGCCAGCAGCCAAGTCCCTTCCCAGTACGAGCAGTACTTC. Residues: CASSQVPSQYEQYF.

This sequence joins TRBV28 and TRBJ1-4; TRBD1 might be the D (6 bases). The V gene's germline CDR1 is MDHEN and CDR2 SYDVKM. V shed 5 bases and J shed 8 bases, with 12 bases lying between them. CDR3 length equals 13 residues. The CDR3 coding sequence is TGTGCCAGCAGTGCCGGGACAAGGGAAAAACTGTTTTTT. Its translation: CASSAGTREKLFF.

J is TRBJ2-2 and V is TRBV28; D is uncertain. Germline CDR1 and CDR2: MDHEN and SYDVKM. The CDR3 sequence is 12 residues long. V lost 2 bases to trimming and J lost 6 bases, with 4 bases between them. CDR3 sequence (DNA): TGTGCCAGCAGTTTACCCCCCGGGGAGCTGTTTTTT. Its protein product is CASSLPPGELFF.